This TCR beta chain was obtained from a study of shared clonotypes between healthy human individuals. Cells designated naive CD8 were CD45RO-negative and were positively selected for CCR7, with terminally differentiated effector memory CD45RA+ cells excluded. TCRdb's table, derived via immunoSEQ multiplex PCR, lists solely in-frame clones and lacks some. The sample shows roughly 2,000,000 clones, just under 95% of them seen only once. Looked up from germline, CDR1 is ENHRY and CDR2 is SYGVKD. This CDR3 region has 13 residues. The chain uses TRBV10-3 and TRBJ2-5; weak D call: TRBD1 (5 bases). Gene TRBJ2-7 matches the end of the DNA better, so the J call may be wrong. This clonotype was sampled from a man aged 18 to 35 in good health. Some clones in this sample may be carry-over from other donors' samples. Sequencing was performed on naive CD8+ T cells from PBMCs. The DNA of the CDR3 is TGTGCCTCCATAACAGGTAGCTCCTACGAGCAGTACTTC. This encodes CASITGSSYEQYF.